This T cell receptor beta chain appears in the sequencing data of a study of regulatory dendritic cells for organ transplantation (dated by TCRdb to 2016 to 2017). As for the study more broadly: The TCRbeta repertoires of sorted naive and memory CD4+ and CD8+ T cells were sequenced before and after allostimulation with regulatory or mature dendritic cells.

Sequences SGHTA (CDR1) and FQGNSA (CDR2) are obtained from the germline V gene. The V and J ends are trimmed by 6 bases and 5 bases, leaving 19 bases between them. The CDR3 covers 15 residues, taking in both the cysteine and the phenylalanine. The sequence is cut down to CDR3 DNA, 45 bases in frame from base 1. The research as a whole found: In both subjects, allostimulation led to expansion of memory CD8+ clones, though the expansion induced by regulatory dendritic cells appeared to be more limited than that induced by mature dendritic cells. Only two subjects were sequenced, and the authors noted considerable between-individual heterogeneity in the alloreactive memory CD8+ T cell pool. Highly diverse repertoires were observed in naive CD4+ and CD8+ T cells, whereas lower diversity was observed in memory cells, and the most oligoclonal repertoires were found in memory CD8+ cells. Of the resting subsets, memory CD8+ T cells had the largest number of alloreactive TCR clonotypes.

TCRbeta CDR3 regions were amplified by multiplexed two-step PCR using Vbeta-specific forward primers and Jbeta-specific reverse primers. Through the immunoSEQ service, TCRbeta libraries were sequenced on an Illumina instrument. As for the original processing: IMGT annotation was used to assign V, D and J genes, and synthetic CDR3 analogues were used to correct counts for multiplex PCR bias. In the immunoSEQ Analyzer, repertoire clonality was calculated as one minus the normalized Shannon entropy. Clonal expansion was defined using Fisher's exact test with Benjamini-Hochberg false discovery rate control and a two-tailed threshold of P<0.01. Held by TCRdb, this immuneACCESS table contains in-frame sequences only and omits some clones. Under half of the omission traces to an unresolved V gene where checked; the cause of the rest is unknown. That table furnishes V, J and clone size, whereas the DNA furnished D and trimming. The sample yields under 35,000 clones; 70% to 90% were counted once. The top ten hold roughly 0.065% of the sample.

This clone was counted between two and nine times. Its binding antigen is unknown. Per-base qualities were not stored, and no clone one base away is much larger. Naive T cells were sorted as CD45RA+ and memory T cells as CD45RO+ CD4+ or CD8+ cells by FACS. T cells for TCR sequencing came from a couple of healthy control subjects. For the mixed lymphocyte reactions, sorted T cell subsets left unstimulated acted as baseline controls. Genomic DNA was extracted with the Qiagen DNeasy Blood & Tissue Kit. The sample comprised naive CD4+ T cells from blood. The cell subset or site tag for this specimen amounts to: CD45RA+ naive T cells. The chain joins TRBV7-2 to TRBJ1-2; TRBD1 is possibly the D segment (6 matching bases). The source is a human donor in good health. The CDR3 corresponds to CASRSGQFMEYGYTF. The sequence in DNA is TGTGCCAGCAGGTCCGGACAGTTTATGGAATATGGCTACACCTTC. Supplemented by the reference TRBV7-2 and TRBJ1-2 proteins around the CDR3, the complete variable domain is GAGVSQSPSNKVTEKGKDVELRCDPISGHTALYWYRQSLGQGLEFLIYFQGNSAPDKSGLPSDRFSAERTGGSVSTLTIQRTQQEDSAVYLCASRSGQFMEYGYTFGSGTRLTVV.